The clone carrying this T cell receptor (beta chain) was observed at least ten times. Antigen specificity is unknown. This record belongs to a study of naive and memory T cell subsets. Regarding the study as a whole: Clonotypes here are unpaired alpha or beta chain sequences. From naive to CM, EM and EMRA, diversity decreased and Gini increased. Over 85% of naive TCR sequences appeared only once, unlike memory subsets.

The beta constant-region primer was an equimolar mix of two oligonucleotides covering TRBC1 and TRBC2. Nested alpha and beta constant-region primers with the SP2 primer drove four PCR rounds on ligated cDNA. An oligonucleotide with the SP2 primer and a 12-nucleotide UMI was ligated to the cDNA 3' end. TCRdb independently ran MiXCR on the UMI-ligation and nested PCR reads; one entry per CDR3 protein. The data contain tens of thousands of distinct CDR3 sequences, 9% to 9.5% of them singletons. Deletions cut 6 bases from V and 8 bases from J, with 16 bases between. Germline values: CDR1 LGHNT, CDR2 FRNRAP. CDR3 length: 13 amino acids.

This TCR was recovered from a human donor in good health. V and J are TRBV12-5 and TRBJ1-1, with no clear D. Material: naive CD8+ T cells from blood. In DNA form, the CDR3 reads TGTGCTAGTGGCCCACCCTATCCGATCGAAGCTTTCTTT. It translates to CASGPPYPIEAFF.